A selection of T cell receptor beta chains follows, all from one sample in a study of PD-L1 blockade in urothelial cancer. Generated by immunoSEQ multiplex PCR, the TCRdb table keeps only in-frame clones and is missing some. The sample lists 95,000 or so clones; roughly 87% were seen once. The sample consisted of PBMCs, taken around atezolizumab (anti-PD-L1) treatment. The source of these receptors is a man in his sixties with urothelial cancer. CDR3s include the opening cysteine and the closing phenylalanine or tryptophan. Each record gives: clone size, D gene, V gene, J gene, CDR3 protein, CDR3 DNA. A D gene is named only where the DNA matches it firmly. Rows give clone size only sometimes, using once, few, many, or a class for an expanded clone.

-	TRBD2	TRBV10-1	TRBJ2-7	CASSGGTGGPDEQYF	TGCGCCAGCAGTGGAGGGACGGGAGGGCCTGATGAGCAGTACTTC
once	TRBD1	TRBV5-1	TRBJ2-5	CASSGDSQETQYF	TGCGCCAGCAGCGGGGACAGTCAAGAGACCCAGTACTTC
-	TRBD2	TRBV19	TRBJ2-1	CASSGGENYNEQFF	TGTGCCAGTTCCGGGGGGGAGAACTACAATGAGCAGTTCTTC
-	-	TRBV6-1	TRBJ2-7	CASRPRGRDLYEQYF	TGTGCCAGCCGACCCAGAGGGCGGGATCTCTACGAGCAGTACTTC
-	-	TRBV5-1	TRBJ1-1	CASSADTEAFF	TGCGCCAGCAGCGCAGACACTGAAGCTTTCTTT
-	-	TRBV6-1	TRBJ1-4	CASRGHRALNEKLFF	TGTGCCAGCAGGGGACACAGGGCCCTTAATGAAAAACTGTTTTTT
-	-	TRBV7-6	TRBJ1-4	CASSSLESTNEKLFF	TGTGCCAGCAGCTCCCTAGAGTCAACTAATGAAAAACTGTTTTTT
-	-	TRBV18	TRBJ1-1	CASSPPAGRTEAFF	TGTGCCAGCTCACCACCAGCAGGCAGGACTGAAGCTTTCTTT
once	-	TRBV28	TRBJ2-7	CASSWGREQYF	TGTGCCAGCAGTTGGGGGAGGGAGCAGTACTTC
-	-	TRBV4-2	TRBJ2-3	CASSPGGSDTQYF	TGTGCCAGCAGCCCAGGAGGCTCAGATACGCAGTATTTT
-	TRBD1	TRBV4-2	TRBJ1-3	CASSLSRTGATGNTIYF	TGTGCCAGCAGCCTATCCCGGACAGGGGCAACTGGAAACACCATATATTTT
-	-	TRBV7-9	TRBJ1-1	CASSWARDSLNTEAFF	TGTGCCAGCAGCTGGGCTAGGGACTCCTTGAACACTGAAGCTTTCTTT
-	TRBD2	TRBV18	TRBJ2-2	CASSPDSGTGELFF	TGTGCCAGCTCACCGGATAGCGGGACCGGGGAGCTGTTTTTT
few	TRBD1	TRBV13	TRBJ1-2	CASSPGQDYGYTF	TGTGCCAGCAGCCCTGGACAGGACTATGGCTACACCTTC
-	TRBD1	TRBV18	TRBJ2-2	CASSPYVGGPNTGELFF	TGTGCCAGCTCACCGTATGTAGGGGGCCCGAACACCGGGGAGCTGTTTTTT
few	TRBD1	TRBV6-1	TRBJ1-1	CASISDRMNTEAFF	TGTGCCAGCATTTCGGACAGGATGAACACTGAAGCTTTCTTT
few	TRBD1	TRBV11-2	TRBJ2-2	CASSRDRVGELFF	TGTGCCAGCAGCAGGGACAGGGTAGGGGAGCTGTTTTTT
-	-	TRBV4-1	TRBJ1-5	CASSQEDGGQPQHF	TGCGCCAGCAGCCAAGAGGACGGGGGTCAGCCCCAGCATTTT
once	TRBD1	TRBV29-1	TRBJ2-5	CSGDRGGETQYF	TGCAGCGGGGACAGGGGGGGAGAGACCCAGTACTTC
-	TRBD2	TRBV29-1	TRBJ2-5	CSPALAGEGETQYF	TGCAGCCCGGCGCTAGCGGGTGAGGGGGAGACCCAGTACTTC
-	TRBD1	TRBV6-6	TRBJ1-5	CASCTGGDQPQHF	TGTGCCAGCTGCACAGGGGGCGACCAGCCCCAGCATTTT
-	TRBD2	TRBV7-8	TRBJ2-5	CASSISGLAGIVQETQYF	TGTGCCAGCAGCATCAGTGGCCTAGCGGGGATAGTCCAAGAGACCCAGTACTTC
-	TRBD1	TRBV5-4	TRBJ2-2	CASSSGTVNTGELFF	TGTGCCAGCAGTTCCGGGACAGTGAACACCGGGGAGCTGTTTTTT
-	-	TRBV19	TRBJ2-3	CASRSWGTNTDTQYF	TGTGCCAGCCGATCTTGGGGGACAAACACAGATACGCAGTATTTT
-	-	TRBV4-3	TRBJ1-5	CASSQDSSNQPQHF	TGCGCCAGCAGCCAAGACAGTAGCAATCAGCCCCAGCATTTT
-	TRBD2	TRBV7-7	TRBJ2-5	CASSYKPGLAGERETQYF	TGTGCTAGCAGTTATAAACCGGGACTAGCGGGAGAGCGAGAGACCCAGTACTTC
-	-	TRBV5-6	TRBJ2-2	CASSLGGRRQRAGELFF	TGTGCCAGCAGCTTGGGGGGGCGTAGGCAGCGTGCCGGGGAGCTGTTTTTT
once	-	TRBV10-2	TRBJ1-3	CASSHGQGNTIYF	TGCGCCAGCAGTCATGGACAGGGAAACACCATATATTTT
once	TRBD2	TRBV14	TRBJ2-1	CASSHSAGGPWDEQFF	TGTGCCAGCAGCCACTCAGCGGGGGGCCCTTGGGATGAGCAGTTCTTC
-	-	TRBV29-1	TRBJ1-3	CSVQDRLSGNTIYF	TGCAGCGTTCAGGACAGACTCTCTGGAAACACCATATATTTT
-	TRBD1	TRBV5-6	TRBJ2-1	CASSFTGGDYNEQFF	TGTGCCAGCAGCTTTACAGGGGGAGACTACAATGAGCAGTTCTTC
once	-	TRBV9	TRBJ1-2	CASSPNGGNYGYTF	TGTGCCAGCAGCCCAAACGGGGGTAACTATGGCTACACCTTC
-	TRBD1	TRBV5-1	TRBJ2-5	CASSAYGTGQETQYF	TGCGCCAGCAGCGCCTACGGGACAGGTCAAGAGACCCAGTACTTC
-	TRBD1	TRBV7-3	TRBJ1-2	CASSSRGLTDPPGGYTF	TGTGCCAGCAGCTCCAGGGGGCTTACCGACCCGCCCGGCGGCTACACCTTC
-	TRBD1	TRBV7-2	TRBJ1-1	CASSLVPGGIAEAFF	TGTGCCAGCAGCTTAGTACCAGGGGGCATCGCTGAAGCTTTCTTT
-	-	TRBV5-6	TRBJ2-5	CASSLDQPGETQYF	TGTGCCAGCAGCTTGGATCAACCGGGAGAGACCCAGTACTTC
-	-	TRBV6-1	TRBJ1-1	CASQGFVTEAFF	TGTGCCAGCCAGGGGTTCGTCACTGAAGCTTTCTTT
-	-	TRBV7-7	TRBJ2-1	CASSLRGGSYNEQFF	TGTGCCAGCAGCTTGAGGGGGGGATCTTACAATGAGCAGTTCTTC
-	TRBD1	TRBV6-4	TRBJ1-2	CASSPGTDYGYTF	TGTGCCAGCAGTCCCGGGACAGACTATGGCTACACCTTC
-	-	TRBV4-3	TRBJ1-3	CASSQDPPTGIGNTIYF	TGCGCCAGCAGCCAAGATCCCCCAACAGGGATTGGAAACACCATATATTTT
-	-	TRBV21-1	TRBJ2-7	CASSTMGTSGVYEQYF	TGTGCCAGCAGCACAATGGGGACTAGCGGAGTCTACGAGCAGTACTTC
-	-	TRBV9	TRBJ1-2	CASSTGTNYGYTF	TGTGCCAGCAGCACCGGGACAAACTATGGCTACACCTTC